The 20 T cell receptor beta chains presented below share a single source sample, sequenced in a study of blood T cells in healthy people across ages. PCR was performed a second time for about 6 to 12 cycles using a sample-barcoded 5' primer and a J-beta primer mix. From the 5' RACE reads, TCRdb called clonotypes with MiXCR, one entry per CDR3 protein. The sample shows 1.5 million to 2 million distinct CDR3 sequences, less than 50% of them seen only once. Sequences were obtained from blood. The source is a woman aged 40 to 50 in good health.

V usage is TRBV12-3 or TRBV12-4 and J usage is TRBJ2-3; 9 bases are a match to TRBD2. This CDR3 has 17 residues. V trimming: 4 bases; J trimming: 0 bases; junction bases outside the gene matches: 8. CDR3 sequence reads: CASSSDASGDSTDTQYF. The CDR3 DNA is TGTGCCAGCAGTTCGGATGCTAGCGGGGATAGCACAGATACGCAGTATTTT.

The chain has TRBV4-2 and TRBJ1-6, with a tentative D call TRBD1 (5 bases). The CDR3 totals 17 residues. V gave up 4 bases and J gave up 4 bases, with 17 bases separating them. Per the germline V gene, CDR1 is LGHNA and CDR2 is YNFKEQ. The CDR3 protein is CASSLEGRAGYNSPLHF. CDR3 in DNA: TGTGCCAGCAGCCTGGAGGGCAGGGCTGGATATAATTCACCCCTCCACTTT.

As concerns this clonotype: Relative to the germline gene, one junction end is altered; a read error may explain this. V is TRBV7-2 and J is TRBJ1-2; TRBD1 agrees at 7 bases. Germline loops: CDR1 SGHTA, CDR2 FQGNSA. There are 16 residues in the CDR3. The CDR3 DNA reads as TGTGCCAGCAGCCCCGGAGACCGACAGGGTTTCTATGGCTATACCTTC. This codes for CASSPGDRQGFYGYTF. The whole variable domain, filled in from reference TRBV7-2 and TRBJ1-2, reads GAGVSQSPSNKVTEKGKDVELRCDPISGHTALYWYRQSLGQGLEFLIYFQGNSAPDKSGLPSDRFSAERTGGSVSTLTIQRTQQEDSAVYLCASSPGDRQGFYGYTFGSGTRLTVV.

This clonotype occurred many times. CDR3 DNA: TGTGCCAGCAGCCCGACTAGCGGGGGGCTCACAGATACGCAGTATTTT. Translating it yields CASSPTSGGLTDTQYF. This sequence joins TRBV6-1 and TRBJ2-3; 13 bases line up with TRBD2. CDR3 length: 16 residues. Germline CDR1 MNHNS, CDR2 SASEGT. The V segment lost 6 bases and the J segment 2 bases; nucleotides outside the gene matches: 5.

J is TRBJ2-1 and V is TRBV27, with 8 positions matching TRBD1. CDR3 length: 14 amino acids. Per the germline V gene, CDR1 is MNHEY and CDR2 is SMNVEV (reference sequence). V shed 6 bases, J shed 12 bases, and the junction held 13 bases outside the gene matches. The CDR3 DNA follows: TGTGCCAGCAGGCCATGGACAGGGCCCACTGGGCAGTTCTTC. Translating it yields CASRPWTGPTGQFF.

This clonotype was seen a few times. CDR3 residues: CASSKLPGAPIYEQYF. The CDR3 DNA sequence: TGTGCCAGCAGCAAACTCCCAGGAGCCCCCATCTACGAGCAGTACTTC. The chain recombines TRBV28 with TRBJ2-7; D is undetermined. This CDR3 is built from 16 residues. Trimming cost V 6 bases and J 3 bases, with 21 bases left between them. Germline CDR1 is MDHEN and CDR2 is SYDVKM.

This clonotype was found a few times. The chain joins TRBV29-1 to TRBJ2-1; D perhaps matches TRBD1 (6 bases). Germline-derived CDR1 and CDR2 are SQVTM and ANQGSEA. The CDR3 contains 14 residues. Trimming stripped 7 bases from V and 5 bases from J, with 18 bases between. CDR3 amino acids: CSARMRTANNEQFF. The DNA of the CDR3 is TGCAGCGCCAGAATGCGGACAGCCAACAATGAGCAGTTCTTC.

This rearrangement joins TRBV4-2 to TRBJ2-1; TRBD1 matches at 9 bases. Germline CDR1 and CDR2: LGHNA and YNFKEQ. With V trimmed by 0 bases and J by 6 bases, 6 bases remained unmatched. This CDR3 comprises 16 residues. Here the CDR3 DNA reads TGTGCCAGCAGCCAAGATCAAGGGACAGGGATCAATGAGCAGTTCTTC. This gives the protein CASSQDQGTGINEQFF.

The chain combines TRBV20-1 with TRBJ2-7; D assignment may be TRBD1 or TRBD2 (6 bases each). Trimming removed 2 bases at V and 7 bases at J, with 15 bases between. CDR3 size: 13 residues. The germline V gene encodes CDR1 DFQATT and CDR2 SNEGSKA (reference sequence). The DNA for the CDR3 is TGCAGTGCTAGACCGGCCGGAGGGGGGGAGCAGTACTTC. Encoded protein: CSARPAGGGEQYF.

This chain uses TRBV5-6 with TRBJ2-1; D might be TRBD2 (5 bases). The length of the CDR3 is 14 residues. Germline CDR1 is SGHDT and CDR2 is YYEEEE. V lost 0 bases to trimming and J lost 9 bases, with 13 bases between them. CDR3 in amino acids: CASSLGLTVSEQFF. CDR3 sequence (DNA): TGTGCCAGCAGCTTGGGACTAACAGTAAGTGAGCAGTTCTTC.

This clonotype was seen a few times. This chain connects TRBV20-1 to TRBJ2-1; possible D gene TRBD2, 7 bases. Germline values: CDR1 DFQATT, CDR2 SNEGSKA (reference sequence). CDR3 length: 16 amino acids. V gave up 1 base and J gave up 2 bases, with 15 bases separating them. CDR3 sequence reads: CSARAVGRGPYNEQFF. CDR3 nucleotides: TGCAGTGCTAGAGCGGTCGGGCGGGGGCCCTACAATGAGCAGTTCTTC.

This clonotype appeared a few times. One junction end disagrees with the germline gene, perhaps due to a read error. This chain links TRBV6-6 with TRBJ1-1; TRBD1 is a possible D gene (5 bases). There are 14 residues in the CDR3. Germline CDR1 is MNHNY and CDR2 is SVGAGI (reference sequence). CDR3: CASSYRGLNTEAFF. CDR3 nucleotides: TGTGCCAGCAGTTACAGGGGTTTGAACACCGAAGCTTTCTTT.

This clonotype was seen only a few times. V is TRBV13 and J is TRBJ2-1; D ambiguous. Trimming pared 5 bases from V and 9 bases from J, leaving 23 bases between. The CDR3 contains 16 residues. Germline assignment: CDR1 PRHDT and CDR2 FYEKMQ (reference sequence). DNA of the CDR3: TGTGCCAGCAGCCAAGGCCTATCCGGTCGGATTAGTGAGCAGTTCTTC. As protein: CASSQGLSGRISEQFF. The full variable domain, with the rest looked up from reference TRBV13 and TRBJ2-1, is AAGVIQSPRHLIKEKRETATLKCYPIPRHDTVYWYQQGPGQDPQFLISFYEKMQSDKGSIPDRFSAQQFSDYHSELNMSSLELGDSALYFCASSQGLSGRISEQFFGPGTRLTVL.

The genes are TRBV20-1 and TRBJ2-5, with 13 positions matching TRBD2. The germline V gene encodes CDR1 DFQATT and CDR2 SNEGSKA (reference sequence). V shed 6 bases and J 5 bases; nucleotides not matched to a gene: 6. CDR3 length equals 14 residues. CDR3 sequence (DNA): TGCAGTGCAACTAGCGGGGGGGCCCGGGAGACCCAGTACTTC. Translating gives CSATSGGARETQYF.

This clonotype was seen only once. CDR3 nucleotide sequence: TGTGCCATCAGTGGGACCGGGACTAGCGGGGGCATTCAGTACTTC. Translated: CAISGTGTSGGIQYF. This sequence joins TRBV10-3 and TRBJ2-4; the match to TRBD2 covers 14 bases. The V gene end was trimmed by 4 bases and the J gene end by 9 bases; junction bases not matched to a gene: 5. CDR1 is ENHRY, CDR2 SYGVKD, per germline. The CDR3 is 15 residues long.

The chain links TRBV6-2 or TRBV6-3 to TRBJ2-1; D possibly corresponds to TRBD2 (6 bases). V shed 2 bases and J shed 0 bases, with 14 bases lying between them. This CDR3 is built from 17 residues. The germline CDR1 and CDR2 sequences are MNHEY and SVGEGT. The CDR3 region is CASSYKGRRGSYNEQFF. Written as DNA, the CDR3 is TGTGCCAGCAGTTACAAAGGTCGGCGGGGCTCCTACAATGAGCAGTTCTTC.

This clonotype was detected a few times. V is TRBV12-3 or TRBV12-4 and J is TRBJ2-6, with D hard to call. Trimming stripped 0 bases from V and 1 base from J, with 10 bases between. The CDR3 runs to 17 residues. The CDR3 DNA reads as TGTGCCAGCAGTTTAGCGGCCCTAGAGTCTGGGGCCAACGTCCTGACTTTC. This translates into CASSLAALESGANVLTF.

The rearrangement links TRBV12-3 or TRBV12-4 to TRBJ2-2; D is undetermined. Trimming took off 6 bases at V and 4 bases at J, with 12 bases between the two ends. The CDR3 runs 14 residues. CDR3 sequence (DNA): TGTGCCAGCAGCTCGACGGTGGCCACCGGGGAGCTGTTTTTT. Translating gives CASSSTVATGELFF.

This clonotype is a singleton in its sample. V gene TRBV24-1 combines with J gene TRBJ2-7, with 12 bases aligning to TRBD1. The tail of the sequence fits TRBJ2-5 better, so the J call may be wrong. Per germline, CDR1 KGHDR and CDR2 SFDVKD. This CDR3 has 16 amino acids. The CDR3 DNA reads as TGTGCCACCAGAACCTCCGGGACAGGGGGCGGAGAGACCCAGTACTTC. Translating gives CATRTSGTGGGETQYF.

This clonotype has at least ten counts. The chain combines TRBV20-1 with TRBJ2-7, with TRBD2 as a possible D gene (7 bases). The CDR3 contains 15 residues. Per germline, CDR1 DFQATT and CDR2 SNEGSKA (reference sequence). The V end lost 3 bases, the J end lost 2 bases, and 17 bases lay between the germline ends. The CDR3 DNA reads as TGCAGTGCTAGCGTCCAAGGGGGAGGGCCCTACGAGCAGTACTTC. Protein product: CSASVQGGGPYEQYF.